One sample yielded the 4 T cell receptor beta chains listed below, sequenced in a study of blood T cells in healthy people across ages. A second roughly 6 to 11 cycle PCR used barcoded and J-beta primers. One entry per CDR3 protein results from TCRdb running MiXCR on the 5' RACE reads. Of about 1.7 million distinct CDR3 sequences listed, approximately 28% are singletons. The specimen was blood. The receptors were sampled from a young woman in good health.

This clonotype came up once. The chain recombines TRBV5-1 with TRBJ2-3; D ambiguous. Trimming cost V 0 bases and J 0 bases, with 11 bases left between them. The CDR3 is made up of 16 amino acids. Germline-derived CDR1 and CDR2 are SGHRS and YFSETQ. The CDR3 spells CASSLGEHSSTDTQYF. Here the CDR3 DNA reads TGCGCCAGCAGCTTGGGTGAACACTCTAGCACAGATACGCAGTATTTT.

In regard to this clonotype: A much larger clonotype is one base distant, so this may be a read error. The gene calls are TRBV20-1 and TRBJ2-1; D unresolved. The CDR3 is 14 residues long. Germline-derived CDR1 and CDR2 are DFQATT and SNEGSKA (reference sequence). Trimming removed 0 bases at V and 8 bases at J, with 14 bases between. In DNA form, the CDR3 reads TGCAGTGCTAGAGATCAGAATAGTCGGGATGAGCAGTTCTTC. It codes for CSARDQNSRDEQFF.

This clonotype has only a few counts. The V and J genes are TRBV18 and TRBJ2-7; possibly TRBD1 for D (5 bases). The germline V gene has CDR1 KGHSH and CDR2 LQKENI. Trimming cost V 0 bases and J 5 bases, with 20 bases left between them. This CDR3 comprises 17 residues. CDR3 residues: CASSPPMKGLLTHEQYF. CDR3 sequence (DNA): TGTGCCAGCTCACCACCCATGAAGGGGCTACTAACTCACGAGCAGTACTTC.

The chain carries TRBV7-2 and TRBJ2-3; 9 bases map to TRBD2. There are 19 residues in the CDR3. Germline V CDR1 and CDR2: SGHTA, FQGNSA. The V and J ends lost 5 bases and 0 bases, in that order; junction bases with no gene match: 15. This CDR3 reads CASSTQHGGRGWSTDTQYF. In DNA form, the CDR3 reads TGTGCCAGCAGCACCCAACATGGCGGGAGGGGATGGAGCACAGATACGCAGTATTTT.